These T cell receptor beta chains were read from a single sample in a study of T cells in localized non-small cell lung cancer. Clones were read by immunoSEQ multiplex PCR, and TCRdb kept only the in-frame ones, dropping some. The data show tens of thousands of clones, about 76% seen once. The input for sequencing was PBMCs, taken before any cancer treatment. The receptors were sampled from a woman aged 35-70 years with stage II squamous cell lung carcinoma. The CDR3 runs from the conserved cysteine through the conserved F or W. A D gene is named only where the DNA matches it firmly. The size field is filled for only some rows; it gives once, few, many or a size class.

clone size: .
J gene: TRBJ2-7
V gene: TRBV6-1
D gene: TRBD2
CDR3 protein: CASSEDGAGGTYEQYF
CDR3 DNA: TGTGCCAGCAGTGAAGACGGGGCGGGAGGAACCTACGAGCAGTACTTC

clone size: .
J gene: TRBJ2-7
V gene: TRBV9
D gene: .
CDR3 protein: CASSPSSTSVRQYF
CDR3 DNA: TGTGCCAGCAGCCCCTCCTCGACGTCGGTCAGGCAGTACTTC

clone size: .
J gene: TRBJ1-4
V gene: TRBV7-9
D gene: .
CDR3 protein: CASSPGGAPGNEKLFF
CDR3 DNA: TGTGCCAGCAGCCCTGGGGGGGCGCCTGGAAATGAAAAACTGTTTTTT

clone size: .
J gene: TRBJ1-1
V gene: TRBV4-1
D gene: .
CDR3 protein: CASSPKLSGNTEAFF
CDR3 DNA: TGCGCCAGCAGCCCCAAGTTATCGGGGAACACTGAAGCTTTCTTT

clone size: .
J gene: TRBJ2-1
V gene: TRBV7-6
D gene: .
CDR3 protein: CASSLYQGTDEQFF
CDR3 DNA: TGTGCCAGCAGCTTATACCAGGGGACCGATGAGCAGTTCTTC

clone size: .
J gene: TRBJ1-2
V gene: TRBV4-1
D gene: .
CDR3 protein: CASSQDRLEVVSDYGYTF
CDR3 DNA: TGCGCCAGCAGCCAAGATCGACTTGAGGTCGTCAGTGACTATGGCTACACCTTC

clone size: .
J gene: TRBJ1-1
V gene: TRBV19
D gene: .
CDR3 protein: CASSIAAANTEAFF
CDR3 DNA: TGTGCCAGTAGTATCGCGGCAGCGAACACTGAAGCTTTCTTT

clone size: .
J gene: TRBJ1-2
V gene: TRBV19
D gene: TRBD1
CDR3 protein: CASSHTPGTGYSANYGYTF
CDR3 DNA: TGTGCCAGTAGCCACACTCCCGGGACAGGGTACTCGGCTAACTATGGCTACACCTTC

clone size: .
J gene: TRBJ1-2
V gene: TRBV7-9
D gene: .
CDR3 protein: CASSLMGLNYGYTF
CDR3 DNA: TGTGCCAGCAGCTTAATGGGACTCAACTATGGCTACACCTTC

clone size: once
J gene: TRBJ1-2
V gene: TRBV4-1
D gene: TRBD1
CDR3 protein: CASSQGGTAEAQGYTF
CDR3 DNA: TGCGCCAGCAGCCAAGGAGGGACAGCTGAAGCGCAAGGCTACACCTTC

clone size: .
J gene: TRBJ2-2
V gene: TRBV5-1
D gene: TRBD1
CDR3 protein: CASSLGTVNTGELFF
CDR3 DNA: TGCGCCAGCAGCCTTGGGACAGTCAACACCGGGGAGCTGTTTTTT

clone size: .
J gene: TRBJ2-3
V gene: TRBV5-1
D gene: TRBD1
CDR3 protein: CASSLEVTGSADTQYF
CDR3 DNA: TGCGCCAGCAGCTTGGAAGTGACAGGGTCGGCAGATACGCAGTATTTT

clone size: .
J gene: TRBJ1-2
V gene: TRBV6-5
D gene: .
CDR3 protein: CASSQQGSNYGYTF
CDR3 DNA: TGTGCCAGCAGTCAACAGGGCTCCAACTATGGCTACACCTTC

clone size: .
J gene: TRBJ2-1
V gene: TRBV7-7
D gene: TRBD2
CDR3 protein: CASSLGNSGYNEQFF
CDR3 DNA: TGTGCTAGCAGCTTAGGCAATAGCGGGTACAATGAGCAGTTCTTC

clone size: .
J gene: TRBJ2-3
V gene: TRBV5-1
D gene: .
CDR3 protein: CASSQDSSSTDTQYF
CDR3 DNA: TGCGCCAGCAGCCAGGACAGTTCTAGCACAGATACGCAGTATTTT